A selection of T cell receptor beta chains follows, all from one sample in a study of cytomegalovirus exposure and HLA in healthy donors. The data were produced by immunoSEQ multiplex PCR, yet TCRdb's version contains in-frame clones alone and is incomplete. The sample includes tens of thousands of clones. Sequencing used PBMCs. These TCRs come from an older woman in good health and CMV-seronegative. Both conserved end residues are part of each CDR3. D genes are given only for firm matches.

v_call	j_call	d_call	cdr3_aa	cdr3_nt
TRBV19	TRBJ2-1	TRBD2	CASTLGRREVTEQFF	TGTGCCAGTACCCTCGGGAGGCGGGAGGTCACTGAGCAGTTCTTC
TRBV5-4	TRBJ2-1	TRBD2	CASSGSSGFYNEQFF	TGTGCCAGCAGTGGATCTAGCGGTTTCTACAATGAGCAGTTCTTC
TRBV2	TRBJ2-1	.	CASTLSGLYNEQFF	TGTGCCAGCACGTTGTCGGGATTATACAATGAGCAGTTCTTC
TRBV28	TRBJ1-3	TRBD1	CASSFRGPGNTIYF	TGTGCCAGCAGTTTCAGGGGGCCTGGAAACACCATATATTTT
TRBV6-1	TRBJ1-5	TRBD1	CASSEGQGVISPQHF	TGTGCCAGCAGTGAAGGCCAGGGGGTAATCTCGCCCCAGCATTTT
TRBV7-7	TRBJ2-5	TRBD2	CASSPGTSGVQETQYF	TGTGCTAGCAGCCCTGGGACTAGCGGGGTTCAAGAGACCCAGTACTTC
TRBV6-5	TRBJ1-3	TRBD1	CASSTTGGIGNTIYF	TGTGCCAGCAGTACGACAGGGGGAATTGGAAACACCATATATTTT
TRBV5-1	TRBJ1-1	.	CASSLGGRSGPATEAFF	TGCGCCAGCAGCTTGGGGGGTCGTAGCGGTCCAGCCACTGAAGCTTTCTTT
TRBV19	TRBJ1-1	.	CASRWGTHAEAFF	TGTGCCAGTAGATGGGGGACACACGCTGAAGCTTTCTTT
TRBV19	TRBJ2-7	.	CASSIATSPFYEQYF	TGTGCCAGTAGTATAGCAACTAGTCCCTTTTACGAGCAGTACTTC
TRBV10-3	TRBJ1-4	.	CAISETLGATNEKLFF	TGTGCCATCAGTGAGACCCTAGGAGCAACTAATGAAAAACTGTTTTTT
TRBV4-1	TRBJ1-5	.	CASSQEVYGRGVNQPQHF	TGCGCCAGCAGCCAAGAGGTATATGGCAGGGGAGTTAATCAGCCCCAGCATTTT
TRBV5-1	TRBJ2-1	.	CASSLGGNGYNEQFF	TGCGCCAGCAGCCTGGGTGGCAATGGCTACAATGAGCAGTTCTTC
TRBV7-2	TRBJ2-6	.	CVSSFTGRTSGANVLTF	TGTGTCAGCAGCTTTACAGGACGGACCTCTGGGGCCAACGTCCTGACTTTC
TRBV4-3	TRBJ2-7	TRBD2	CASSQDTFGTRAYEQYF	TGCGCCAGCAGCCAAGATACTTTCGGGACTAGGGCCTACGAGCAGTACTTC
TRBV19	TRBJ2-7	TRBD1	CASRPSTGGIYEQYF	TGTGCCAGCCGGCCCTCAACAGGGGGCATCTACGAGCAGTACTTC
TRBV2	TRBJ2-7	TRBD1	CASSYTGGGEQYF	TGTGCCAGCAGCTACACAGGGGGCGGCGAGCAGTACTTC
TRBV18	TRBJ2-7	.	CASSPSSYEQYF	TGTGCCAGCTCCCCCAGCTCCTACGAGCAGTACTTC
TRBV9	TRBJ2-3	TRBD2	CASSVNSASGRSHTQYF	TGTGCCAGCAGCGTAAATTCGGCTAGCGGGAGATCCCATACGCAGTATTTT
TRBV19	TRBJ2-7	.	CASRLTGNDEQYF	TGTGCCAGTAGACTAACAGGGAACGACGAGCAGTACTTC
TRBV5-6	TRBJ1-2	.	CASSPAGHGYTF	TGTGCCAGCAGCCCCGCTGGGCATGGCTACACCTTC
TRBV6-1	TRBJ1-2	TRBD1	CASRDPDRAGYGYTF	TGTGCCAGCAGAGACCCGGACAGGGCTGGGTATGGCTACACCTTC
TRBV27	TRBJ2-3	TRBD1	CASSRDRAGDTQYF	TGTGCCAGCTCACGCGACAGGGCTGGAGATACGCAGTATTTT
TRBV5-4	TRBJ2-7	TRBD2	CASSLAGGLYEQYF	TGTGCCAGCAGTTTAGCGGGAGGTCTTTACGAGCAGTACTTC
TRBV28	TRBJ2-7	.	CASSPSSYEQYF	TGTGCCAGCAGTCCGAGCTCCTACGAGCAGTACTTC
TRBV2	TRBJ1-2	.	CASTRMEGASLLINRVGYTF	TGTGCCAGCACTCGGATGGAGGGCGCTTCACTCCTGATAAATAGGGTTGGCTACACCTTC
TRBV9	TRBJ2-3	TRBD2	CASSVAGLAGGIDTQYF	TGTGCCAGCAGCGTAGCGGGACTAGCGGGAGGGATTGATACGCAGTATTTT
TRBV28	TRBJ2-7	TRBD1	CASSLVGTGSYEQYF	TGTGCCAGCAGTTTGGTCGGGACAGGGTCCTACGAGCAGTACTTC
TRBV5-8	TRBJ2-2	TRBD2	CASSFGPRGGRVTGELFF	TGTGCCAGCAGCTTTGGCCCCCGGGGGGGGCGCGTAACCGGGGAGCTGTTTTTT
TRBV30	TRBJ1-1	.	CAWSIGGAAFF	TGTGCCTGGAGTATCGGGGGGGCGGCTTTCTTT
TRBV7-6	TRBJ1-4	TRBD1	CASSLGGQGSGKLFF	TGTGCCAGCAGCTTAGGGGGACAGGGAAGCGGAAAACTGTTTTTT
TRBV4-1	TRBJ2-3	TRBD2	CASSQDSTSGTDTQYF	TGCGCCAGCAGCCAAGATAGCACTAGCGGCACAGATACGCAGTATTTT
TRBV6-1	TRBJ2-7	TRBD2	CASCYATSGYEQYF	TGTGCCAGCTGTTATGCTACTAGCGGCTACGAGCAGTACTTC
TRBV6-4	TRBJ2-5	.	CASSRGGGPGETQYF	TGTGCCAGCAGTCGTGGAGGCGGGCCGGGGGAGACCCAGTACTTC